This T cell receptor beta chain comes out of a study of beta chain features in type 1 diabetes. The wider study: All samples together contributed 90 million to 130 million sorted cells for examination.

Study-level results: Fewer junction insertions and more nucleotide deletions appeared in type 1 diabetes patients. In all four CD4+ subsets, TCRB CDR3 length was significantly, moderately reduced in type 1 diabetes.

On this clone itself: Its specificity is unknown.

CD4+ cells of the naive, central memory, regulatory and stem cell-like memory types were sorted via CD45RO/CCR7/CD25/CD127/CD95/CD27. Each sorted population was over 95% pure. Sequencing targeted expressed TCRB transcripts, as all isolated RNA had been reverse transcribed. Sequenced by immunoSEQ multiplex PCR; TCRdb stores in-frame clones only, minus some. Of about 640,000 clones in the sample, 9.5% to 15% were seen once. Between the trimmed V and J ends, which lost 5 bases and 9 bases, there was a span of 14 bases. Germline CDR1 is SGHTA and CDR2 is FQGNSA. The CDR3 spans 14 residues. Sequencing input: naive CD4+ T cells from blood. The chain has TRBV7-2 and TRBJ1-6; a weak D match, TRBD1 (6 bases). The source of this sequence is a man in his thirties or forties with type 1 diabetes. CDR3 DNA: TGTGCCAGCAGCCTCGGGACACGGCTTTCACCCCTCCACTTT. As protein: CASSLGTRLSPLHF.